This TCR beta chain emerged from a study of blood T cell repertoires in COVID-19. Profiling relied on immunoSEQ multiplex PCR, and the TCRdb table lists in-frame clones only, not all of them. The profile shows more than 200,000 clones, around 90% of them singletons. This receptor was taken from an older man with acute or convalescent COVID-19. Sequencing was performed on peripheral blood.

The chain's CDR3 is CASRGLAHTDTQYF. The DNA for the CDR3 is TGCGCCAGCAGGGGACTAGCGCACACAGATACGCAGTATTTT. The gene calls are TRBV5-1 and TRBJ2-3; 10 nucleotides agree with TRBD2. The CDR3 sequence is 14 residues long. Trimming cost V 5 bases and J 2 bases; bases outside gene matches: 2. The germline V gene has CDR1 SGHRS and CDR2 YFSETQ.